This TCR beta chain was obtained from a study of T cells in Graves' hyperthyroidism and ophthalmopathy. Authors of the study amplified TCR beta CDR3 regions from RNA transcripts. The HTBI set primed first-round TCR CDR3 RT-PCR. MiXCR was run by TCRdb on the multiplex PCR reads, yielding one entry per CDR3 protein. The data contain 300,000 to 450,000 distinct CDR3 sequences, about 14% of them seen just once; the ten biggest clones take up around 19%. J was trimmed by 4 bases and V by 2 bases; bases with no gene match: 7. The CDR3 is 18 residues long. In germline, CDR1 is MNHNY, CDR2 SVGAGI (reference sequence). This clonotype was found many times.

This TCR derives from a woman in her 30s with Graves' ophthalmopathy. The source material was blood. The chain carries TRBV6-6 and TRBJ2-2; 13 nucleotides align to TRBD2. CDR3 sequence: CASSYPTSGGPFTGELFF. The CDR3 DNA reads TGTGCCAGCAGTTACCCGACTAGCGGGGGGCCTTTCACCGGGGAGCTGTTTTTT.